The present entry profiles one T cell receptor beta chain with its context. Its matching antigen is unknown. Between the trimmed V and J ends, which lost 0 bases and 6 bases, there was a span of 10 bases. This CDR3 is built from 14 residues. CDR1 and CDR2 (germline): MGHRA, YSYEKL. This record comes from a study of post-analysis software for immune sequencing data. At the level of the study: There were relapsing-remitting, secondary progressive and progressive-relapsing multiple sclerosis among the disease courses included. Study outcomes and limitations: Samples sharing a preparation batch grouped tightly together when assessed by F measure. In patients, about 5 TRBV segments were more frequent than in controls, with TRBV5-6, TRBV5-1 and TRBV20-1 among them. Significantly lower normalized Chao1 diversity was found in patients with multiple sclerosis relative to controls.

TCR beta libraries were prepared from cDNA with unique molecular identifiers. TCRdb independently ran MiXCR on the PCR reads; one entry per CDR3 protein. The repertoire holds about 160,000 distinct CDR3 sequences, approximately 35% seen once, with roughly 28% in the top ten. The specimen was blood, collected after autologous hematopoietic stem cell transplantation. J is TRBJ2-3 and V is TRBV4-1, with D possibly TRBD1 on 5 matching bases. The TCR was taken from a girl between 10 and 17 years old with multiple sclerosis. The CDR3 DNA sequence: TGCGCCAGCAGCCAAGAAGGGGTCGCGGATACGCAGTATTTT. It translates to CASSQEGVADTQYF.